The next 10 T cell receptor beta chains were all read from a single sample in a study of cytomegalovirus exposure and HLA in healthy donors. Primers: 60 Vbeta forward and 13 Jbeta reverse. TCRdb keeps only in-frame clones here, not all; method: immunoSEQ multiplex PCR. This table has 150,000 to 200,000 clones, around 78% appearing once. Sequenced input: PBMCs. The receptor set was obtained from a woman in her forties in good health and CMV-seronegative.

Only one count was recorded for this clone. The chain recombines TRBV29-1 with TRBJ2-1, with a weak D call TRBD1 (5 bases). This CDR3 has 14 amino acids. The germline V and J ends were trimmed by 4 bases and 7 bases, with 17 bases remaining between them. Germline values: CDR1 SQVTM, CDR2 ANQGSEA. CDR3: CSVVVGPFGNEQFF. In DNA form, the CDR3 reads TGCAGCGTTGTAGTGGGGCCCTTTGGGAATGAGCAGTTCTTC.

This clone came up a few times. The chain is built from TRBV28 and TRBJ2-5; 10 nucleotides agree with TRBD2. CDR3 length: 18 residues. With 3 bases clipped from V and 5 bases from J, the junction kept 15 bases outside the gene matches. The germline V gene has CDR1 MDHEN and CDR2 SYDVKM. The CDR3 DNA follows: TGTGCCAGCAGTTTCCCTGGGGTAGCGGGAGGTCTGGGGGAGACCCAGTACTTC. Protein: CASSFPGVAGGLGETQYF.

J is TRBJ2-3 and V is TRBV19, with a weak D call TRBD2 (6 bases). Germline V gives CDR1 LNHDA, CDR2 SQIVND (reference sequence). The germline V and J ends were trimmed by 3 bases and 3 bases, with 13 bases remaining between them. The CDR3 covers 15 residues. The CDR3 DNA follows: TGTGCCAGTAGTATCGATGGGGGAGGAACAGATACGCAGTATTTT. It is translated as CASSIDGGGTDTQYF. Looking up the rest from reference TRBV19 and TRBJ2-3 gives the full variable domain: DGGITQSPKYLFRKEGQNVTLSCEQNLNHDAMYWYRQDPGQGLRLIYYSQIVNDFQKGDIAEGYSVSREKKESFPLTVTSAQKNPTAFYLCASSIDGGGTDTQYFGPGTRLTVL.

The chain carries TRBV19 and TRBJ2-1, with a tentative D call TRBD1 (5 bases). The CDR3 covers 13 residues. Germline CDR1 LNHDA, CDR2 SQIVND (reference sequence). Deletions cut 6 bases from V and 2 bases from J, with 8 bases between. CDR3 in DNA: TGTGCCAGTAGACAGGCCCCCTACAATGAGCAGTTCTTC. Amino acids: CASRQAPYNEQFF. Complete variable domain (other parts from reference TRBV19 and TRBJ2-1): DGGITQSPKYLFRKEGQNVTLSCEQNLNHDAMYWYRQDPGQGLRLIYYSQIVNDFQKGDIAEGYSVSREKKESFPLTVTSAQKNPTAFYLCASRQAPYNEQFFGPGTRLTVL.

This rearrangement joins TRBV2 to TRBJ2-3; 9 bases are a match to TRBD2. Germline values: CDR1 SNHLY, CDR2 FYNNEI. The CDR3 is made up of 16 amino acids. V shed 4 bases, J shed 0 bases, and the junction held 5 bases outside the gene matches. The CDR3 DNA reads TGTGCCAGCAGTGGGGCTAGCGGGGTGAGCACAGATACGCAGTATTTT. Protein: CASSGASGVSTDTQYF.

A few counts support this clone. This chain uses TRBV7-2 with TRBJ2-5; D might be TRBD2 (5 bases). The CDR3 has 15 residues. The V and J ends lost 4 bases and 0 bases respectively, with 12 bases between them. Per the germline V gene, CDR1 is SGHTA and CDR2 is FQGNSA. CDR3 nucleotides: TGTGCCAGCAGCTCCGACGGGAAGTACCAAGAGACCCAGTACTTC. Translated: CASSSDGKYQETQYF.

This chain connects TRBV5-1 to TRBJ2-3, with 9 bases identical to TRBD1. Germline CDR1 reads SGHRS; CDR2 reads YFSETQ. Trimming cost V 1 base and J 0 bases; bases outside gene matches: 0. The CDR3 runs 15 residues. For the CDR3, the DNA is TGCGCCAGCAGCTTGACAGGGGGCAGCACAGATACGCAGTATTTT. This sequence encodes CASSLTGGSTDTQYF.

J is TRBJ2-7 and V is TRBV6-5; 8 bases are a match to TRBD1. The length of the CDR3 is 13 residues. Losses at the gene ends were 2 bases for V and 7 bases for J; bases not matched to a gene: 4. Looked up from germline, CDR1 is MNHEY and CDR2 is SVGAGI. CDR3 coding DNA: TGTGCCAGCAGTTACGGGACAGGAGGGGAGCAGTACTTC. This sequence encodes CASSYGTGGEQYF.

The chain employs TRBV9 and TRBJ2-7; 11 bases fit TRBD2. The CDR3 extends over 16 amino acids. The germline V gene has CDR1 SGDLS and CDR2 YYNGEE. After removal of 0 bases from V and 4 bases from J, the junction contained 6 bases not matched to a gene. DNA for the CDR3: TGTGCCAGCAGCGTAGGAACTAGCGGGAGTGTGTACGAGCAGTACTTC. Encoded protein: CASSVGTSGSVYEQYF.

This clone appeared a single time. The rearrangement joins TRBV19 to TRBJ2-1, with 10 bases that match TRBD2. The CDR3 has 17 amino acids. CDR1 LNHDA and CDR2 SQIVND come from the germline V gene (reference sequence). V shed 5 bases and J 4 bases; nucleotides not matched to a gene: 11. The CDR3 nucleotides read TGTGCCAGTAGTCGGACCACAGCGGGAGGGGTATACAATGAGCAGTTCTTC. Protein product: CASSRTTAGGVYNEQFF.